Listed below are T cell receptor beta chains from one sample, sequenced in a study of response to subunit inactivated influenza vaccine. Using its own MiXCR run on the RT-PCR reads, TCRdb lists one record per CDR3 protein. The data show around 750,000 distinct CDR3 sequences, 21% seen once. Sample: PBMCs from blood, taken around 5 days after vaccination. The source is a man between 50 and 59 years old who received an inactivated influenza vaccine. Both conserved end residues are part of each CDR3. The order of the fields is CDR3 length, J gene, clone size, D gene, V gene, CDR3 protein, CDR3 DNA. D genes are given only for firm matches. Expanded clones are given a class, and other clones once, few, many or no size at all.

12 TRBJ1-2 - - TRBV6-1 CASSGRAYGYTF TGTGCCAGCAGTGGGAGGGCCTATGGCTACACCTTC
11 TRBJ2-1 few TRBD2 TRBV20-1 CSARATGGEFF TGCAGTGCTAGAGCTACGGGGGGGGAGTTCTTC
13 TRBJ2-1 few TRBD2 TRBV29-1 CSVRLAGDYEQFF TGCAGCGTGCGACTAGCGGGAGACTATGAGCAGTTCTTC
13 TRBJ2-7 - - TRBV12-3/TRBV12-4 CASGGGFSYEQYF TGTGCCAGCGGGGGAGGATTCTCCTACGAGCAGTACTTC
16 TRBJ2-7 - - TRBV4-3 CASSLSHGTGGYEQYF TGCGCCAGCAGCCTAAGCCATGGGACGGGTGGCTACGAGCAGTACTTC
16 TRBJ1-6 once TRBD1 TRBV6-5 CASSYSGQGKNSPLHF TGTGCCAGCAGTTACTCGGGACAGGGGAAGAATTCACCCCTCCACTTT
18 TRBJ2-3 few - TRBV20-1 CSARDPRVPEYITDTQYF TGCAGTGCTAGAGATCCCCGCGTGCCGGAATATATCACAGATACGCAGTATTTT
14 TRBJ1-2 - TRBD1 TRBV20-1 CSATTGQGTSGYTF TGCAGTGCTACCACGGGACAGGGGACTTCTGGCTACACCTTC
12 TRBJ2-7 medium-sized - TRBV11-1 CASSFFEGEQYF TGTGCCAGCAGCTTCTTTGAGGGCGAGCAGTACTTC
14 TRBJ1-2 few TRBD1 TRBV29-1 CSVEDGRTGNGYTF TGCAGCGTTGAAGACGGAAGGACAGGGAATGGCTACACCTTC
16 TRBJ1-1 - - TRBV10-3 CAISESHRTENTEAFF TGTGCCATCAGTGAGTCCCACCGGACGGAGAACACTGAAGCTTTCTTT
15 TRBJ2-3 - TRBD1 TRBV10-3 CAIRGQGSVTDTQYF TGTGCCATCAGGGGACAGGGTTCAGTAACAGATACGCAGTATTTT
14 TRBJ2-5 - TRBD2 TRBV20-1 CSARTSGAGETQYF TGCAGTGCTAGGACTAGCGGGGCTGGGGAGACCCAGTACTTC
15 TRBJ2-1 - TRBD2 TRBV7-9 CASSRTSGSINEQFF TGTGCCAGCAGCCGGACTAGCGGGAGCATAAATGAGCAGTTCTTC
15 TRBJ1-2 few - TRBV18 CASSSSVDLDYGYTF TGTGCCAGCTCATCCTCTGTGGACTTGGACTATGGCTACACCTTC
14 TRBJ2-3 - - TRBV7-9 CASSFSGDPDTQYF TGTGCCAGCAGCTTTAGCGGAGATCCCGATACGCAGTATTTT
16 TRBJ2-5 many TRBD1 TRBV7-3 CASSLMGQNIQETQYF TGTGCCAGCAGCTTGATGGGACAGAACATACAAGAGACCCAGTACTTC
16 TRBJ2-3 - TRBD1 TRBV9 CASSERTGFGTDTQYF TGTGCCAGCAGCGAAAGGACAGGGTTTGGCACAGATACGCAGTATTTT
13 TRBJ2-1 few - TRBV7-2 CASSRGPGNEQFF TGTGCCAGCAGCCGGGGGCCTGGGAATGAGCAGTTCTTC
15 TRBJ1-6 - TRBD1 TRBV11-2 CASSITGTGSSPLHF TGTGCCAGCAGCATAACCGGGACAGGGAGTTCACCCCTCCACTTT
14 TRBJ2-7 - TRBD1 TRBV20-1 CSARDPDRGHEQYF TGCAGTGCTAGAGATCCGGACAGGGGACACGAGCAGTACTTC
12 TRBJ2-2 few - TRBV7-9 CASSLGQWELFF TGTGCCAGCAGCTTAGGCCAGTGGGAGCTGTTTTTT
17 TRBJ2-7 many - TRBV5-1 CASSLGFYGGVGYEQYF TGCGCCAGCAGCTTGGGGTTCTACGGGGGTGTCGGCTACGAGCAGTACTTC
12 TRBJ2-1 - TRBD1 TRBV24-1 CATSLRGNEQFF TGTGCCACCAGTCTCAGGGGGAATGAGCAGTTCTTC
15 TRBJ2-5 - - TRBV7-7 CASSREGGIQETQYF TGTGCCAGCAGCCGAGAGGGAGGTATTCAAGAGACCCAGTACTTC
15 TRBJ1-1 few - TRBV12-3/TRBV12-4 CASSLWARINTEAFF TGTGCCAGCAGTTTATGGGCTCGGATAAACACTGAAGCTTTCTTT
13 TRBJ1-1 once - TRBV10-3 CAIAQDEDTEAFF TGTGCCATCGCCCAGGATGAGGACACTGAAGCTTTCTTT
15 TRBJ2-2 - - TRBV5-1 CASSLGNTNTGELFF TGCGCCAGCAGCTTGGGTAACACGAACACCGGGGAGCTGTTTTTT
15 TRBJ2-1 - - TRBV7-2 CASSLAAEGHNEQFF TGTGCCAGCAGCTTAGCAGCGGAAGGTCACAATGAGCAGTTCTTC
13 TRBJ2-3 few - TRBV9 CASSVLETDTQYF TGTGCCAGCAGCGTCCTGGAAACAGATACGCAGTATTTT
16 TRBJ2-1 once TRBD1 TRBV4-2 CASSRGDRGSYNEQFF TGTGCCAGCAGCCGGGGAGACAGGGGCTCCTACAATGAGCAGTTCTTC
16 TRBJ2-5 - TRBD1 TRBV24-1 CATTDTGQGAGETQYF TGTGCCACCACTGACACCGGACAGGGGGCAGGGGAGACCCAGTACTTC
18 TRBJ1-5 few TRBD1 TRBV20-1 CSARVSFGTADSNQPQHF TGCAGTGCTAGAGTTTCCTTCGGGACAGCGGATAGCAATCAGCCCCAGCATTTT
15 TRBJ2-3 - - TRBV5-5 CASSLSRSSTDTQYF TGTGCCAGCTCTCTGAGTCGGAGCAGCACAGATACGCAGTATTTT
15 TRBJ2-5 few - TRBV5-1 CASSLGGITQETQYF TGCGCCAGCAGCTTGGGCGGCATCACGCAAGAGACCCAGTACTTC
15 TRBJ1-4 - TRBD1 TRBV6-1 CASRGTGITNEKLFF TGTGCCAGCAGAGGGACAGGGATAACTAATGAAAAACTGTTTTTT